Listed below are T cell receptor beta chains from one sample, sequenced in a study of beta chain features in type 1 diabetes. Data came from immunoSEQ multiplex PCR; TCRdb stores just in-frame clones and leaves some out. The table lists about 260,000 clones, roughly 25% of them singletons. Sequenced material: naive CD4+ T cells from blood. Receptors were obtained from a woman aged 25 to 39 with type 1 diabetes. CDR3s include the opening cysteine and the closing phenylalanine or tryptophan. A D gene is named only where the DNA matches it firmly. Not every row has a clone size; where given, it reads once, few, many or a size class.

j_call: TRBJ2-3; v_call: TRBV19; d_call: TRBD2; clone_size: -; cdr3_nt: TGTGCCAGTAGTACGGGACTAGCGGGAACAGATACGCAGTATTTT; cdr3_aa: CASSTGLAGTDTQYF
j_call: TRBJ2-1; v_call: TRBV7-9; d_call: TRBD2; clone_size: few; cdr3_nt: TGTGCCAGCAGCTTAGTTCTTGGGGCTAGCGGGATGGATGAGCAGTTCTTC; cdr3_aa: CASSLVLGASGMDEQFF
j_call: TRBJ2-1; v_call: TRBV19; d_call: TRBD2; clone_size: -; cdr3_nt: TGTGCCAGTAGTGGCCCCAGCGGGAGAACCTACAATGAGCAGTTCTTC; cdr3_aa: CASSGPSGRTYNEQFF
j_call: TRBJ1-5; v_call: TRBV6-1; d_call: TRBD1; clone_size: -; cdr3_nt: TGTGCCAGCGGACAGGGGTATCAGCCCCAGCATTTT; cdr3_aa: CASGQGYQPQHF
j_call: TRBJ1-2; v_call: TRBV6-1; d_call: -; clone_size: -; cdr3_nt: TGTGCCAGCAGTCCGACTGAACTCTATGGCTACACCTTC; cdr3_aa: CASSPTELYGYTF
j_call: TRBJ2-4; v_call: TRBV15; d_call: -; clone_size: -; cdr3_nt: TGTGCCACCAGCAGAGATTCGGGGATAGCCAAAAACATTCAGTACTTC; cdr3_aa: CATSRDSGIAKNIQYF
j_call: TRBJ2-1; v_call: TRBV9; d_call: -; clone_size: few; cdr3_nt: TGTGCCAGCAGCCGTGGACAAGGGTTTGAAAATGAGCAGTTCTTC; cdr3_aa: CASSRGQGFENEQFF
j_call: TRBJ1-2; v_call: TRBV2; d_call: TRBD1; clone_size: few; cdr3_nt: TGTGCCAGCAGCAAACCGGGACAGGGGGCGTTTAACTATGGCTACACCTTC; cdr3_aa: CASSKPGQGAFNYGYTF
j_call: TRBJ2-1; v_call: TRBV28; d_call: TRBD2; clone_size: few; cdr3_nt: TGTGCCAGCAGTTTTTTCGGGAGGGGCCATTTCGGGAATGAGCAGTTCTTC; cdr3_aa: CASSFFGRGHFGNEQFF
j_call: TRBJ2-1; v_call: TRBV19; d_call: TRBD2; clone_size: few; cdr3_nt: TGTGCCAGTATAGGGTCTAGCGGGAGGAATGAGCAGTTCTTC; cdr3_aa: CASIGSSGRNEQFF
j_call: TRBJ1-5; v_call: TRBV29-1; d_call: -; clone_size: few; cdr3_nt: TGCAGCGTTGAAGATCAAGGAGCCCAGCATTTT; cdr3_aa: CSVEDQGAQHF
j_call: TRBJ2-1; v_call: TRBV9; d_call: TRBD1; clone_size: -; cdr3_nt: TGTGCCAGCAGCGCTAACAGGGGTTCCTACAATGAGCAGTTCTTC; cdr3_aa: CASSANRGSYNEQFF
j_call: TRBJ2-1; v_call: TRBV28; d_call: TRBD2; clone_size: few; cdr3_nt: TGTGCCAGCAGTACCCCTAGCGGGAGGGCCTTTAGTGAGCAGTTCTTC; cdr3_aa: CASSTPSGRAFSEQFF
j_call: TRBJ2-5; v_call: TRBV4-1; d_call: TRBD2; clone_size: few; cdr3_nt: TGCGCCAGCAGCCTCGGGGGAGGGACGCAAGAGACCCAGTACTTC; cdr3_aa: CASSLGGGTQETQYF
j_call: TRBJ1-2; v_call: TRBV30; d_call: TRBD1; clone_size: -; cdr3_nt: TGTGCCTGGCGAAAGCAGGGGGCGCGAGGCTACACCTTC; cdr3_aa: CAWRKQGARGYTF
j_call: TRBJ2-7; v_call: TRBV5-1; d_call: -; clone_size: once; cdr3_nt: TGCGCCAGCAGCTTCCGGGTCCCTGGCTACGAGCAGTACTTC; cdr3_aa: CASSFRVPGYEQYF
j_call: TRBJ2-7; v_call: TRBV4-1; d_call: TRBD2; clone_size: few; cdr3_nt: TGCGCCAGCAGCCAGGTCAGCGGGAGGGCCTCTTACGAGCAGTACTTC; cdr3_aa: CASSQVSGRASYEQYF
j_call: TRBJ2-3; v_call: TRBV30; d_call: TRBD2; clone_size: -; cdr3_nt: TGTGCCTGGAGCCCGATAGCGGGAGGGTCCGATACGCAGTATTTT; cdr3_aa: CAWSPIAGGSDTQYF
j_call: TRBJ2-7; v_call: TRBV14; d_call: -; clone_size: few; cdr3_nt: TGTGCCAGCAGTCATGCAGGTGCGGGCGAGCAGTACTTC; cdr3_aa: CASSHAGAGEQYF
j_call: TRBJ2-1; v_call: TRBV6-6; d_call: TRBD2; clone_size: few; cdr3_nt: TGTGCCAGCAGTTACAGTGCGGGAGGTGGTGAGCAGTTCTTC; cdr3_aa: CASSYSAGGGEQFF
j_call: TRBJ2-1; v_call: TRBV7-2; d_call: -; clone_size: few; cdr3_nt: TGTGCCAGTCGAGGGATGACTTACTCCTACAATGAGCAGTTCTTC; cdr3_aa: CASRGMTYSYNEQFF
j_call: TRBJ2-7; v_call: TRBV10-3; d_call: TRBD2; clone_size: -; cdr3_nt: TGTGCCATCAGTGAGTCGATTTGGACTAGCGGCTACGAGCAGTACTTC; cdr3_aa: CAISESIWTSGYEQYF
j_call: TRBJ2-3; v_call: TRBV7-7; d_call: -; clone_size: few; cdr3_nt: TGTGCTAGCAGCCCACGAGGGACTTCAGATACGCAGTATTTT; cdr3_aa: CASSPRGTSDTQYF
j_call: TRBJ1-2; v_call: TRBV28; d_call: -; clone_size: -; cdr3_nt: TGTGCCAGCAGGTCCGGGACTCCCTATGGCTACACCTTC; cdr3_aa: CASRSGTPYGYTF
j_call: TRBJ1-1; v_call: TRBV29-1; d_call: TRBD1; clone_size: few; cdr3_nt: TGCAGCGTTTCGACAGGGATGAACACTGAAGCTTTCTTT; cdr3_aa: CSVSTGMNTEAFF
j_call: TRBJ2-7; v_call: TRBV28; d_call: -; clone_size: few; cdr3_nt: TGTGCCAGCAGTTTTACCACAGAACCATACGAGCAGTACTTC; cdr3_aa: CASSFTTEPYEQYF